The entry below gives a single T cell receptor (beta chain) sequence along with its context. These data originate in a study of blood T cell repertoires in COVID-19. About the research overall: T cells, B-cell-depleted T cells, or PBMCs provided the cDNA or gDNA that served as material.

The CDR3 loop spans 14 amino acids. The V end was cut by 7 bases, the J end by 8 bases, with 20 bases between. Germline V lookup: CDR1 MNHEY, CDR2 SVGAGI. Sequencing used immunoSEQ multiplex PCR; TCRdb keeps in-frame clones, though not all of them. The sample lists approximately 50,000 clones, 79% seen once, with roughly 27% in the top ten. The receptor was isolated from a man aged 70-80 years with acute or convalescent COVID-19. The rearrangement joins TRBV6-5 to TRBJ1-2, with D perhaps matching TRBD1 (5 bases). Source material: peripheral blood. In DNA form, the CDR3 reads TGTGCCAGCACAGGGACTTTTCTCACACGAGGCTACACCTTC. Amino acids: CASTGTFLTRGYTF.